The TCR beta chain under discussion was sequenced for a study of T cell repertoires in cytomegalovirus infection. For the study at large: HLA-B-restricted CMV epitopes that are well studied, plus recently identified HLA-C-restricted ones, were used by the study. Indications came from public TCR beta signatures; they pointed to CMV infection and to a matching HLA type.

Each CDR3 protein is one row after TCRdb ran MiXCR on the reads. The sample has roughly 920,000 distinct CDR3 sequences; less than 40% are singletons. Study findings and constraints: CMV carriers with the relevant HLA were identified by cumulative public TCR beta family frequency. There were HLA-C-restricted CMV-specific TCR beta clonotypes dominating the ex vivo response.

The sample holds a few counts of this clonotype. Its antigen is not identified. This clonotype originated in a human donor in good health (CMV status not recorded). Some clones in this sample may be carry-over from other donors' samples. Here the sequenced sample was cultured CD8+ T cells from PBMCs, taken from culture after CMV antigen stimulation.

The CDR3 spells CASSYGRGSEQYF. CDR3 nucleotides: TGTGCCAGCAGTTACGGGCGGGGGAGCGAGCAGTACTTC. This chain joins TRBV6-5 and TRBJ2-7, with 7 bases matching TRBD2. The CDR3 has 13 amino acids. The junction had 4 bases not matched to a gene; V was cut back by 2 bases and J by 6 bases. The germline V gene has CDR1 MNHEY and CDR2 SVGAGI.